This entry describes one T cell receptor beta chain. What it recognizes is unknown. From germline, CDR1 is SEHNR and CDR2 FQNEAQ (reference sequence). This CDR3 has 14 residues. Trimming left V 10 bases short and J 0 bases short, with 13 bases between. Using its own MiXCR run on the 5' RACE reads, TCRdb lists one record per CDR3 protein. The data contain fewer than 250,000 distinct CDR3 sequences, more than 6.5% of them singletons. This entry belongs to a study of identical twins. The study's findings and limits: Less excess twin sharing appeared in beta out-of-frame sequences. Among monozygotic twins, out-of-frame TCR alpha sharing exceeded what models predicted. These conclusions were based on statistical analysis (cross-sectional, not following the same donors).

This sample also belongs to another study, concerning yellow fever vaccine responses in identical twins.

The sample comprised memory (CD45RO+) T cells sorted from blood. The sequence came from a woman aged 18-35 years in good health. The chain is built from TRBV7-9 and TRBJ1-5; D call uncertain. CDR3 nucleotides: TGTGCCACCTCCCAAGTCAATAGCAATCAGCCCCAGCATTTT. It codes for CATSQVNSNQPQHF.